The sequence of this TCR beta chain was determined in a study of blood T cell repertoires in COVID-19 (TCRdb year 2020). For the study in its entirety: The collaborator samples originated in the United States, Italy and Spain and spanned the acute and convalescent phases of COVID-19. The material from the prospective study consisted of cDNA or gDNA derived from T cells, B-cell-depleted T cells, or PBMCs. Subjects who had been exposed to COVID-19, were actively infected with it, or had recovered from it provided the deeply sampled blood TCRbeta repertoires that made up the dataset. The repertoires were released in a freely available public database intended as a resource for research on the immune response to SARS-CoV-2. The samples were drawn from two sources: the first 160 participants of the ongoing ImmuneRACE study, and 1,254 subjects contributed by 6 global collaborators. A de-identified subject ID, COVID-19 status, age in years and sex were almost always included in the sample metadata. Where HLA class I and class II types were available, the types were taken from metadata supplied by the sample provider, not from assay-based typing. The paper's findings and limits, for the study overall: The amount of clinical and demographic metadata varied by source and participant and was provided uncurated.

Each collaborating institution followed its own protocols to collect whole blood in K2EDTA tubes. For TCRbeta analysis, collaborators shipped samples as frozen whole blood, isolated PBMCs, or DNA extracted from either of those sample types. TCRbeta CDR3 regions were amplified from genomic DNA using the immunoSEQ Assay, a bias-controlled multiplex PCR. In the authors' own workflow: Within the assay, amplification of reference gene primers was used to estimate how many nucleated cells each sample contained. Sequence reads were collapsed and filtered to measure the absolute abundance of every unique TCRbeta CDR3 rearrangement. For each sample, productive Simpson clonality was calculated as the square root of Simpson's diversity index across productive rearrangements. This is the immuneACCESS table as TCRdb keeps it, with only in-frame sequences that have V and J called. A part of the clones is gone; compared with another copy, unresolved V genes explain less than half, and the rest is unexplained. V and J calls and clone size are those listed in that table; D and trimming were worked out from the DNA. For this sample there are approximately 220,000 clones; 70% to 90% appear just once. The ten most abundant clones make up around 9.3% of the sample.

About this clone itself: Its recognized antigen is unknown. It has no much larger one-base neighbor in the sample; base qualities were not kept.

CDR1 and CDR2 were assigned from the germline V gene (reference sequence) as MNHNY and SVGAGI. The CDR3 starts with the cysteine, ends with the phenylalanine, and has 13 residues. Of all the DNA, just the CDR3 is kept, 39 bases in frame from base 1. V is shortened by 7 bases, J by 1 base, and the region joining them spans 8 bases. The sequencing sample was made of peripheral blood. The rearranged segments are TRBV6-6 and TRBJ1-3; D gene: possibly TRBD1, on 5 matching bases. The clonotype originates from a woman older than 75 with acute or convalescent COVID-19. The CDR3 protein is CASIQVSGNTIYF. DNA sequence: TGTGCCAGCATACAGGTGTCTGGAAACACCATATATTTT.